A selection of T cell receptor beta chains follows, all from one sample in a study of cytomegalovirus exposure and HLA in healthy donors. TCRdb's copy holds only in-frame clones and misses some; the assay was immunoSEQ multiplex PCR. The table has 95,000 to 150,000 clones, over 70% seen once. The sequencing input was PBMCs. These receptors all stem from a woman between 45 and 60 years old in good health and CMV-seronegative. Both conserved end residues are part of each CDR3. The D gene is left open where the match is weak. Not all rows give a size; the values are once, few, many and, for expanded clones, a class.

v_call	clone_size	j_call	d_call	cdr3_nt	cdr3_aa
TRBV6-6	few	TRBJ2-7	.	TGTGCCAGCACCCGGTTGGGGACTCCTACCTACGAGCAGTACTTC	CASTRLGTPTYEQYF
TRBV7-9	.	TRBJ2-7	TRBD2	TGTTCCAGCAGCAAGACTAGCGGAGTAACCTACGAGCAGTACTTC	CSSSKTSGVTYEQYF
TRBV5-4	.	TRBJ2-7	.	TGTGCCAGCAGGGACTCCTCCTACGAGCAGTACTTC	CASRDSSYEQYF
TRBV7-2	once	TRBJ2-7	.	TGTGCCAGCAGCTTAGTGGGCGGGTCCTACGAGCAGTACTTC	CASSLVGGSYEQYF
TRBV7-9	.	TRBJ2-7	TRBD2	TGTGCCAGCAGCCCTGCTACTAGCGTGGCCTACGAGCAGTACTTC	CASSPATSVAYEQYF
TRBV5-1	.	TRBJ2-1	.	TGCGCCAGCAGCTTGCTCCGGGGATCCTACAATGAGCAGTTCTTC	CASSLLRGSYNEQFF
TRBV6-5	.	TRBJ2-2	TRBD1	TGTGCCGGACAGGGGAGGGCCGGGGAGCTGTTTTTT	CAGQGRAGELFF
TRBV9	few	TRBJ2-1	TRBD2	TGTGCCAGCAGCGTAGCTCCCGGGACTAGGAATGAGCAGTTCTTC	CASSVAPGTRNEQFF
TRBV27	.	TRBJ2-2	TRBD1	TGTGCCAGCAGTTCCCCCACAGGGGTCAGTACCGGGGAGCTGTTTTTT	CASSSPTGVSTGELFF
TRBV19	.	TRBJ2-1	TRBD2	TGTGCCAGTAGTATTGGCGGGAGAATGGGGAATGAGCAGTTCTTC	CASSIGGRMGNEQFF
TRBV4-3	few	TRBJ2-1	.	TGCGCCAGCAGCCATGGAGGGAATGAGCAGTTCTTC	CASSHGGNEQFF
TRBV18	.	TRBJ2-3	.	TGTGCCAGCGCCATCAGAGATACGCAGTATTTT	CASAIRDTQYF
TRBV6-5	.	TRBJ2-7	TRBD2	TGTGCCAGGGGGGAGGGGCCCGGCGAGCAGTACTTC	CARGEGPGEQYF
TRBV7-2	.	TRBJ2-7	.	TGTGCCAGCAGCTTCGCGGCGGGGCCCTACGAGCAGTACTTC	CASSFAAGPYEQYF
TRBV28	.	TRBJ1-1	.	TGTGCCAGCAGTTCACCTATCCAGGGGCTACGTACTGAAGCTTTCTTT	CASSSPIQGLRTEAFF
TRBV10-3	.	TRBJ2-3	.	TGTGCCATCAGTAGCGGCCCCTTGGCAGATACGCAGTATTTT	CAISSGPLADTQYF
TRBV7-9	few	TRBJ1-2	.	TGTGCCAGCAGGTTTACAGGGGGCTACACCTTC	CASRFTGGYTF
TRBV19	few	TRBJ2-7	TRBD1	TGTGCCAGTAGTATCGGGACAGGGTCCTACGAGCAGTACTTC	CASSIGTGSYEQYF
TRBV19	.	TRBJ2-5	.	TGTGCCAGTAGTATATTCACAGAAGAGACCCAGTACTTC	CASSIFTEETQYF
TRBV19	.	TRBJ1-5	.	TGTGCCAGTAGTGTCGGGGGTGGCAATCAGCCCCAGCATTTT	CASSVGGGNQPQHF
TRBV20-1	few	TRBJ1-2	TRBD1	TGCAGTGAGACAGGGAACTATGGCTACACCTTC	CSETGNYGYTF
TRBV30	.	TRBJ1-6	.	TGTGCCTGGACCACCGGGGGGAATTCACCCCTCCACTTT	CAWTTGGNSPLHF
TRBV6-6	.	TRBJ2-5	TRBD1	TGTGCCAGCAGTTACTCGTCAGGGGGAGAAGAGACCCAGTACTTC	CASSYSSGGEETQYF
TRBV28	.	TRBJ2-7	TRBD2	TGTGCCAGCAGTCTCGGACTAGCGGGCCAGGGCCGTTACGAGCAGTACTTC	CASSLGLAGQGRYEQYF
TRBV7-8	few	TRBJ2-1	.	TGTGCCAGCAACCAAAGACAGTCCGCCCTCAATGAGCAGTTCTTC	CASNQRQSALNEQFF
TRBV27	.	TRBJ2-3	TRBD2	TGTGCCAGCAGCCGGACTAGCGGGAGCACAGATACGCAGTATTTT	CASSRTSGSTDTQYF
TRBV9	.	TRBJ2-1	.	TGTGCCAGCAGCGTAGCGAACAGGGCCCCTTACAATGAGCAGTTCTTC	CASSVANRAPYNEQFF
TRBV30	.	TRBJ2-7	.	TGTGCCTCCACCAGGGTGAGGGAGCAGTACTTC	CASTRVREQYF
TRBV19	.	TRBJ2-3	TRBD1	TGTGCCAGTAGGAGGACAGGGGGCGAGGGGGGCACAGATACGCAGTATTTT	CASRRTGGEGGTDTQYF
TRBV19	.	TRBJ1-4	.	TGTGCCAGTACCTTTTCAACTAATGAAAAACTGTTTTTT	CASTFSTNEKLFF
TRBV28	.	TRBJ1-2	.	TGTGCCAGCAGCCTATCAGGGGCTGGAGGCTACACCTTC	CASSLSGAGGYTF
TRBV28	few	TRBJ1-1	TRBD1	TGTGCCAGCAGTTTTGGGTTGGGACAGAGGTCGACTGAAGCTTTCTTT	CASSFGLGQRSTEAFF
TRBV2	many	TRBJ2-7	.	TGTGCCAGCAGTGATCCCAGGGTCGAGCAGTACTTC	CASSDPRVEQYF
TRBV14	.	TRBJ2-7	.	TGTGCCAGCAGCCCCGATTCGACAGGATCCTACGAGCAGTACTTC	CASSPDSTGSYEQYF
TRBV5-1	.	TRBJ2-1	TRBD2	TGCGCCAGCAGCTCACCGGGACTAACCTCGGAAACCATATACAATGAGCAGTTCTTC	CASSSPGLTSETIYNEQFF